Each of the 28 T cell receptor beta chains below was sequenced from the same sample in a study of blood T cell repertoires in COVID-19. The data were produced by immunoSEQ multiplex PCR, yet TCRdb's version contains in-frame clones alone and is incomplete. The table records about 250,000 clones, just under 85% of them present only once. Sample: peripheral blood. Receptors originate from a woman aged 55-69 years with active or convalescent COVID-19.

This rearrangement joins TRBV2 to TRBJ1-6, with D possibly being TRBD1 (6 bases). The V and J ends lost 7 bases and 7 bases respectively, with 11 bases between them. The CDR3 is made up of 13 amino acids. In germline, CDR1 is SNHLY, CDR2 FYNNEI. The CDR3 DNA reads as TGTGCCAGCAAGGACGGACAGAATTCACCCCTCCACTTT. It encodes CASKDGQNSPLHF. Full variable domain (missing parts from reference TRBV2 and TRBJ1-6): EPEVTQTPSHQVTQMGQEVILRCVPISNHLYFYWYRQILGQKVEFLVSFYNNEISEKSEIFDDQFSVERPDGSNFTLKIRSTKLEDSAMYFCASKDGQNSPLHFGNGTRLTVT.

CDR3 region: CASSVQGAGSAEAFF. In DNA form, the CDR3 reads TGTGCCAGCAGTGTCCAGGGGGCCGGGTCGGCTGAAGCTTTCTTT. J is TRBJ1-1 and V is TRBV28; 8 bases agree with TRBD1. Germline V gene lookup returns CDR1 MDHEN and CDR2 SYDVKM. V lost 5 bases to trimming and J lost 6 bases; unmatched junction nucleotides: 11. The CDR3 loop spans 15 amino acids.

The chain carries TRBV9 and TRBJ1-3, with TRBD1 matching over 7 bases. This CDR3 has 15 amino acids. CDR1 SGDLS and CDR2 YYNGEE come from the germline V gene. V lost 2 bases to trimming and J lost 4 bases; unmatched junction nucleotides: 6. CDR3 DNA: TGTGCCAGCAGCGTCCGAACAGGGGTAGGAAACACCATATATTTT. It specifies CASSVRTGVGNTIYF.

The chain employs TRBV7-9 and TRBJ2-2; D ambiguous. Germline values: CDR1 SEHNR, CDR2 FQNEAQ (reference sequence). This CDR3 is 16 amino acids long. The V gene lost 2 bases and the J gene lost 1 base, with 11 bases spanning the gap. CDR3 residues: CASSLSPTGNTGELFF. CDR3 nucleotides: TGTGCCAGCAGCTTATCACCTACGGGGAACACCGGGGAGCTGTTTTTT.

This rearrangement joins TRBV6-5 to TRBJ1-5; D not certain. V lost 6 bases and J lost 5, with 11 bases in between. CDR1 and CDR2 from the germline V gene are MNHEY and SVGAGI. The CDR3 loop spans 13 amino acids. CDR3 DNA sequence: TGTGCCAGCAGATCGTCCCTTTATCAGCCCCAGCATTTT. Translating gives CASRSSLYQPQHF.

In its sample, this clone was seen once. This chain uses TRBV7-9 with TRBJ1-2; D gene unclear. V was cut by 2 bases and J by 0 bases, with 10 bases left in between. Germline CDR1 and CDR2: SEHNR and FQNEAQ (reference sequence). CDR3 length: 15 residues. The CDR3 DNA is TGTGCCAGCAGCTTACAAGGCGGATCTAACTATGGCTACACCTTC. Its protein is CASSLQGGSNYGYTF.

The V and J genes are TRBV5-4 and TRBJ2-2; 8 positions match TRBD2. This CDR3 is 17 amino acids long. Germline values: CDR1 SGHNT, CDR2 YYREEE (reference sequence). With 4 bases clipped from V and 4 bases from J, the junction kept 12 bases outside the gene matches. The CDR3 region is CASSPAGGVTSTGELFF. DNA of the CDR3: TGTGCCAGCAGCCCGGCGGGGGGAGTGACTTCCACCGGGGAGCTGTTTTTT. The whole variable domain, remainder taken from reference TRBV5-4 and TRBJ2-2, is ETGVTQSPTHLIKTRGQQVTLRCSSQSGHNTVSWYQQALGQGPQFIFQYYREEENGRGNFPPRFSGLQFPNYSSELNVNALELDDSALYLCASSPAGGVTSTGELFFGEGSRLTVL.

The genes are TRBV11-1 and TRBJ1-1, with D perhaps TRBD1 (5 bases). This CDR3 has 16 residues. Germline V CDR1 and CDR2: SGHAT, FQDESV (reference sequence). V was clipped by 1 base and J by 3 bases, with 15 bases between them. The CDR3 bases are TGTGCCAGCAGCTTAGATGGCAGGGTTGTCGACACTGAAGCTTTCTTT. Its protein is CASSLDGRVVDTEAFF.

This clone was recorded a few times. This chain uses TRBV4-1 with TRBJ2-4; D remains ambiguous. The germline V gene has CDR1 MGHRA and CDR2 YSYEKL. V lost 1 base and J 0 bases, leaving 4 bases between the germline ends. This CDR3 has 14 residues. CDR3 sequence: CASSQALAKNIQYF. The CDR3 region has the DNA TGCGCCAGCAGCCAAGCTCTAGCCAAAAACATTCAGTACTTC.

V gene TRBV6-4 combines with J gene TRBJ1-5, with D maybe TRBD1 (5 bases). Germline loops: CDR1 MRHNA, CDR2 SNTAGT. V was shortened by 7 bases and J by 0 bases, with 13 bases between the two germline ends. This CDR3 comprises 15 residues. In DNA form, the CDR3 reads TGTGCCAGCACGATCCTCAGGGATAGCAATCAGCCCCAGCATTTT. Translation: CASTILRDSNQPQHF.

The rearrangement joins TRBV28 to TRBJ2-1, with a possible D match to TRBD1 (6 bases). The length of the CDR3 is 14 residues. Germline CDR1 MDHEN, CDR2 SYDVKM. Trimming shortened V by 11 bases and J by 0 bases, and 14 bases separated the two germline ends. The CDR3 nucleotides are TGTGCCGGACAACAGGGTAGCTCCTACAATGAGCAGTTCTTC. This translates into CAGQQGSSYNEQFF.

This clone was observed a handful of times. The chain is built from TRBV28 and TRBJ2-6; D may be TRBD2 (6 bases). V was cut by 5 bases and J by 5 bases, with 16 bases left in between. The germline gives CDR1 MDHEN, CDR2 SYDVKM. The CDR3 totals 16 residues. CDR3: CASSPGLSVRANVLTF. The DNA of the CDR3 is TGTGCCAGCAGTCCGGGACTGTCTGTTAGGGCCAACGTCCTGACTTTC.

The chain combines TRBV10-3 with TRBJ1-6; 10 positions match TRBD1. V lost 5 bases and J lost 6; bases outside the gene matches: 1. The CDR3 has 14 residues. Germline V lookup: CDR1 ENHRY, CDR2 SYGVKD. This CDR3 reads CAISRTGGNSPLHF. The CDR3 DNA follows: TGTGCCATCAGTAGGACAGGGGGTAATTCACCCCTCCACTTT.

The chain joins TRBV4-1 to TRBJ2-3; 13 positions match TRBD2. The CDR3 spans 17 residues. V shed 4 bases and J 8 bases; nucleotides not matched to a gene: 12. CDR1 is MGHRA and CDR2 is YSYEKL in the germline V gene. The CDR3 loop reads CASSLLGLAGVSGTQYF. DNA for the CDR3: TGCGCCAGCAGCCTCCTAGGACTAGCGGGAGTTAGTGGTACGCAGTATTTT.

This chain links TRBV2 with TRBJ2-7, with TRBD1 identical over 10 bases. The CDR3 spans 13 residues. CDR1 is SNHLY and CDR2 is FYNNEI in the germline V gene. J was trimmed by 6 bases and V by 4 bases; bases with no gene match: 3. DNA of the CDR3: TGTGCCAGCAGTGGGGACAGGGGCTTCGAGCAGTACGTC. It codes for CASSGDRGFEQYV.

The table lists this clone with a count of one. The chain joins TRBV6-5 to TRBJ1-1; weak D call: TRBD1 (5 bases). V was cut by 7 bases and J by 2 bases, with 17 bases left in between. The CDR3 has 15 amino acids. CDR1 and CDR2 from the germline V gene are MNHEY and SVGAGI. The CDR3 DNA is TGTGCCAGCAACGACGTAGGGAGGGGCAACACTGAAGCTTTCTTT. It codes for CASNDVGRGNTEAFF.

The V gene is TRBV28, the J gene TRBJ1-4; TRBD1 matches at 9 bases. V dropped 4 bases and J dropped 7; count of bases not matched to a gene: 7. Per the germline V gene, CDR1 is MDHEN and CDR2 is SYDVKM. There are 15 residues in the CDR3. This CDR3 reads CASSSRTGGSEKLFF. CDR3 coding DNA: TGTGCCAGCAGTTCACGAACAGGGGGCTCTGAAAAACTGTTTTTT.

The J gene is TRBJ1-1, the V gene TRBV28; TRBD1 is a possible D gene (6 bases). The V end was cut by 3 bases, the J end by 11 bases, with 13 bases between. The germline CDR1 and CDR2 sequences are MDHEN and SYDVKM. The CDR3 totals 12 residues. This CDR3 is CASSLTQGRAFF. CDR3 sequence (DNA): TGTGCCAGCAGTTTGACACAGGGACGGGCTTTCTTT. Looking up the rest from reference TRBV28 and TRBJ1-1 gives the full variable domain: DVKVTQSSRYLVKRTGEKVFLECVQDMDHENMFWYRQDPGLGLRLIYFSYDVKMKEKGDIPEGYSVSREKKERFSLILESASTNQTSMYLCASSLTQGRAFFGQGTRLTVV.

The chain employs TRBV28 and TRBJ1-5; 8 bases match TRBD1. The germline gives CDR1 MDHEN, CDR2 SYDVKM. The CDR3 contains 14 residues. V was pared by 6 bases and J by 3 bases, with 4 bases of the junction left unmatched. The CDR3 sequence is CASSTQGDNQPQHF. Written as DNA, the CDR3 is TGTGCCAGCAGCACACAGGGGGACAATCAGCCCCAGCATTTT.

V and J are TRBV11-2 and TRBJ2-7; D is unresolved. Trimming removed 0 bases at V and 0 bases at J, with 9 bases between. CDR1 is SGHAT, CDR2 FQNNGV, per germline. The CDR3 contains 15 residues. CDR3: CASSLDTQASYEQYV. CDR3 DNA: TGTGCCAGCAGCTTAGATACCCAGGCCTCCTACGAGCAGTACGTC.

As for this clone: Other DNA sequences of this sample code for an identical CDR3. The rearrangement joins TRBV9 to TRBJ2-2, with a tentative D call TRBD1 (6 bases). Germline CDR1 is SGDLS and CDR2 is YYNGEE. CDR3 size: 16 residues. V lost 0 bases to trimming and J lost 5 bases, with 14 bases between them. The CDR3 here is CASSVAAGTNTGELFF. The CDR3 bases are TGTGCCAGCAGCGTAGCGGCCGGGACAAATACCGGGGAGCTGTTTTTT.

The rearrangement uses TRBV2 and TRBJ2-2; the match to TRBD1 covers 11 bases. The CDR3 is made up of 15 amino acids. Germline V gene data show CDR1 as SNHLY and CDR2 as FYNNEI. V was pared by 6 bases and J by 8 bases, with 8 bases of the junction left unmatched. As DNA, the CDR3 is TGTGCCAGCAGAAAAGGGACAGGGGGTCGGGGGGAGCTGTTTTTT. It is translated as CASRKGTGGRGELFF.

The rearrangement uses TRBV10-3 and TRBJ1-2; D is perhaps TRBD1 (5 bases). The CDR3 is 14 residues long. The V end lost 2 bases, the J end lost 4 bases, and 11 bases lay between the germline ends. The V gene's germline CDR1 is ENHRY and CDR2 SYGVKD. The CDR3 here is CAISEPGKGYGYTF. The CDR3 nucleotides are TGTGCCATCAGTGAGCCAGGGAAGGGCTATGGCTACACCTTC.

The gene calls are TRBV19 and TRBJ2-2, with 7 bases matching TRBD1. Germline CDR1 and CDR2: LNHDA and SQIVND (reference sequence). V dropped 6 bases and J dropped 6; count of bases not matched to a gene: 13. This CDR3 is 16 amino acids long. The CDR3 DNA sequence: TGTGCCAGTAGAAGCAACCGGGACAGATATGCCGGGGAGCTGTTTTTT. Amino acids: CASRSNRDRYAGELFF.

The chain uses TRBV28 and TRBJ1-1; no definite D call. The CDR3 totals 14 residues. The V gene lost 3 bases and the J gene lost 4 bases, with 12 bases spanning the gap. CDR1 is MDHEN and CDR2 is SYDVKM in the germline V gene. The CDR3 DNA is TGTGCCAGCAGTTTTGGACTTGTCGGCACTGAAGCTTTCTTT. Translation: CASSFGLVGTEAFF.

V gene TRBV7-8 combines with J gene TRBJ2-3; possibly TRBD1 for D (6 bases). CDR3 length equals 14 residues. Per germline, CDR1 SGHVS and CDR2 FQNEAQ. Trimming left V 5 bases short and J 5 bases short, with 14 bases between. For the CDR3, the DNA is TGTGCCAGCAGCCCCCAGGGGCCCGGAGATACGCAGTATTTT. It codes for CASSPQGPGDTQYF.

V and J are TRBV12-3 or TRBV12-4 and TRBJ1-2; TRBD1 is a possible D gene (5 bases). CDR3 size: 11 residues. Trimming left V 6 bases short and J 5 bases short, with 7 bases between. For the CDR3, the DNA is TGTGCCAGCAGGGCAGGGTATGGCTACACCTTC. As protein: CASRAGYGYTF.

The rearrangement links TRBV28 to TRBJ1-1; TRBD1 might be the D (5 bases). Per germline, CDR1 MDHEN and CDR2 SYDVKM. The V end lost 6 bases, the J end lost 0 bases, and 23 bases lay between the germline ends. The CDR3 is made up of 18 amino acids. The CDR3 sequence is CASSLRAGRGGMNTEAFF. In DNA, the CDR3 is TGTGCCAGCAGCTTACGGGCAGGCCGGGGGGGGATGAACACTGAAGCTTTCTTT.